The rows below give T cell receptor beta chains drawn from one sample of a study of blood T cells in healthy people across ages. TCRdb used MiXCR to reprocess the 5' RACE reads, holding one entry per CDR3 protein. There are about 930,000 distinct CDR3 sequences in the sample; 25% to 35% occur only once, and roughly 10% lies in the top ten. The same specimen was also included in a second study, on T cells of mothers and their children.

The sequenced material came from blood. Every receptor here comes from a woman aged 40 to 50 in good health. Both conserved end residues are part of each CDR3. A D gene is named only where the DNA matches it firmly. A clone size is listed for some rows: how often the clone was seen (once, few, many), or a class if it is expanded.

V	D	length	J	size	CDR3	DNA
TRBV4-3	NA	18	TRBJ2-1	NA	CASSQERLRTSSYNEQFF	TGCGCCAGCAGCCAAGAAAGGCTGAGAACTAGCTCCTACAATGAGCAGTTCTTC
TRBV28	TRBD2	16	TRBJ2-1	once	CASSFKAGLAGDEQFF	TGTGCCAGCAGTTTTAAGGCGGGACTAGCGGGAGATGAGCAGTTCTTC
TRBV4-1	NA	16	TRBJ2-7	many	CASSQESRLSSYEQYF	TGCGCCAGCAGCCAAGAATCTCGCCTAAGCTCCTACGAGCAGTACTTC
TRBV27	TRBD2	14	TRBJ2-1	few	CASSLRGSNNEQFF	TGTGCCAGCAGTTTGCGGGGGTCGAACAATGAGCAGTTCTTC
TRBV29-1	TRBD1	14	TRBJ1-4	NA	CSIRTGETNEKLFF	TGCAGCATCCGGACAGGAGAGACTAATGAAAAACTGTTTTTT
TRBV20-1	TRBD2	15	TRBJ2-5	NA	CSARAATSVEETQDF	TGCAGTGCTAGAGCTGCGACTAGCGTGGAAGAGACCCAGGACTTC
TRBV7-9	TRBD1	15	TRBJ1-6	NA	CASSSSQDRGSPLHF	TGTGCCAGCAGCTCGAGCCAGGACAGGGGTTCACCCCTCCACTTT
TRBV4-2	NA	15	TRBJ1-6	NA	CASSQEAGTASPLHF	TGTGCCAGCAGCCAAGAGGCAGGGACTGCTTCACCCCTCCACTTT
TRBV20-1	NA	12	TRBJ2-5	NA	CSAREVCWTQYF	TGCAGTGCTAGAGAGGTGTGTTGGACCCAGTACTTC
TRBV18	NA	15	TRBJ2-5	few	CASSTVQGSMRTQYF	TGTGCCAGCTCAACTGTGCAGGGCAGCATGAGGACCCAGTACTTC
TRBV7-2	TRBD1	15	TRBJ2-3	few	CASSSGPTGGDTQYF	TGTGCCAGCAGCTCCGGTCCGACAGGGGGAGATACGCAGTATTTT
TRBV4-2	TRBD2	17	TRBJ2-7	NA	CASSQDSGLAGGREQYF	TGTGCCAGCAGCCAAGATTCGGGACTAGCGGGGGGTAGAGAGCAGTACTTC
TRBV29-1	NA	14	TRBJ2-7	NA	CSVAAPGVKDEQYF	TGCAGCGTAGCGGCTCCGGGAGTAAAGGACGAGCAGTACTTC
TRBV29-1	TRBD1	12	TRBJ2-7	many	CSVQGQGYEQYF	TGCAGCGTCCAGGGACAGGGATACGAGCAGTACTTC
TRBV10-3	NA	15	TRBJ1-5	NA	CAISPVDSLNQPQHF	TGTGCCATCAGTCCAGTGGACAGCCTTAATCAGCCCCAGCATTTT
TRBV5-1	NA	15	TRBJ1-2	few	CASSLSLQGTSGYTF	TGCGCCAGCAGCTTGTCCCTACAGGGTACTAGTGGCTACACCTTC
TRBV12-3/TRBV12-4	NA	14	TRBJ2-7	many	CASSSPHGSYEQYF	TGTGCCAGCAGTTCACCCCACGGATCCTACGAGCAGTACTTC
TRBV7-2	TRBD1	16	TRBJ2-5	few	CASSLAGTAVGETQYF	TGTGCCAGCAGCTTAGCCGGGACAGCGGTCGGAGAGACCCAGTACTTC
TRBV21-1	NA	15	TRBJ2-7	few	CASKSGRDRRHEQYF	TGTGCCAGCAAATCAGGACGGGACAGACGACACGAGCAGTACTTC
TRBV3-1	TRBD1	16	TRBJ2-7	NA	CACTQGSGQVPREQYF	TGTGCCTGCACACAAGGGTCGGGACAGGTACCACGGGAGCAGTACTTC
TRBV7-3	NA	18	TRBJ2-3	NA	CASSLKYGTGGGEDTQYF	TGTGCCAGCAGCTTAAAATATGGGACGGGGGGCGGAGAAGATACGCAGTATTTT
TRBV12-3/TRBV12-4	NA	13	TRBJ1-1	NA	CASKDSWNTEAFF	TGTGCCAGCAAGGACAGTTGGAACACTGAAGCTTTCTTT
TRBV19	TRBD1	15	TRBJ1-5	NA	CASSLGRQGGQPQHF	TGTGCCAGTAGTCTCGGTCGGCAGGGGGGCCAGCCCCAGCATTTT
TRBV7-3	TRBD1	15	TRBJ1-2	many	CASSTGATGDYGYTF	TGTGCCAGCAGCACGGGGGCTACAGGGGACTATGGCTACACCTTC
TRBV30	NA	13	TRBJ2-7	NA	CARSVDRAYEQYF	TGTGCCCGGAGTGTCGACAGAGCCTACGAGCAGTACTTC
TRBV7-9	NA	13	TRBJ1-1	NA	CASSYDGGSEAFF	TGTGCCAGCAGCTACGACGGGGGTTCTGAAGCTTTCTTT
TRBV6-6	TRBD1	17	TRBJ2-2	NA	CASSYDLRGSNTGELFF	TGTGCCAGCAGTTACGATCTCAGGGGGTCGAACACCGGGGAGCTGTTTTTT
TRBV5-5	TRBD1	16	TRBJ2-6	NA	CASSGTGLSGANVLTF	TGTGCCAGCAGCGGGACAGGGCTATCAGGGGCCAACGTCCTGACTTTC
TRBV5-1	NA	15	TRBJ1-4	NA	CASSLDGTGSEKLFF	TGCGCCAGCAGCTTGGACGGGACCGGGAGTGAAAAACTGTTTTTT
TRBV6-2/TRBV6-3	TRBD2	17	TRBJ2-5	NA	CAGSYPRQRGPQETQYF	TGTGCCGGCAGTTACCCGAGGCAGCGGGGGCCCCAAGAGACCCAGTACTTC
TRBV12-3/TRBV12-4	NA	13	TRBJ1-2	NA	CASSLGWEDGYTF	TGTGCCAGCAGTTTAGGGTGGGAAGACGGCTACACCTTC
TRBV7-9	NA	14	TRBJ2-1	few	CASSQVQGHNEQFF	TGTGCCAGCAGCCAAGTCCAGGGGCACAATGAGCAGTTCTTC
TRBV7-9	NA	11	TRBJ1-1	NA	CASSLVNEAFF	TGTGCCAGCAGCTTAGTGAATGAAGCTTTCTTT
TRBV7-2	NA	17	TRBJ1-1	NA	CASSLRPFGGLSTEAFF	TGTGCCAGCAGCTTAAGGCCTTTCGGGGGCTTGAGCACTGAAGCTTTCTTT
TRBV29-1	TRBD2	13	TRBJ2-7	NA	CSVRTSGSYEQYF	TGCAGCGTCCGGACTAGCGGGAGCTACGAGCAGTACTTC
TRBV28	TRBD2	12	TRBJ2-7	many	CASSFRGGFAYF	TGTGCCAGCAGTTTTCGGGGGGGCTTTGCGTACTTC
TRBV12-3/TRBV12-4	NA	14	TRBJ1-1	few	CASSFSGTDTEAFF	TGTGCCAGCAGTTTCTCGGGGACCGACACTGAAGCTTTCTTT
TRBV3-1	NA	14	TRBJ1-5	few	CASSQGAVNQPQHF	TGTGCCAGCAGCCAAGGGGCGGTCAATCAGCCCCAGCATTTT
TRBV12-3/TRBV12-4	NA	12	TRBJ2-4	NA	CASSLYGNIQYF	TGTGCCAGCAGTTTATACGGAAACATTCAGTACTTC
TRBV20-1	TRBD2	18	TRBJ2-7	few	CSAREGLTGGLASCEQYF	TGCAGTGCTAGAGAGGGACTAACGGGGGGATTGGCGTCCTGCGAGCAGTACTTC
TRBV5-1	TRBD2	15	TRBJ2-1	NA	CASSLTSGGPREQFF	TGCGCCAGCTCTCTGACTAGCGGGGGGCCTCGTGAGCAGTTCTTC
TRBV25-1	TRBD1	15	TRBJ2-4	NA	CASRENRGTKNIQYF	TGTGCCAGCAGAGAAAACAGGGGGACCAAAAACATTCAGTACTTC
TRBV10-3	TRBD1	16	TRBJ1-4	few	CAISETRQGRDEKLFF	TGTGCCATCAGTGAGACGCGACAGGGGAGGGATGAAAAACTGTTTTTT
TRBV20-1	NA	11	TRBJ2-6	many	CSASGANVLTF	TGCAGCGCTTCTGGGGCCAACGTCCTGACTTTC
TRBV12-3/TRBV12-4	NA	13	TRBJ2-2	NA	CASRGWTAGELFF	TGTGCCTCGAGGGGTTGGACGGCCGGGGAGCTGTTTTTT
TRBV6-5	TRBD1	15	TRBJ1-2	NA	CASSYSRQGAGGYTF	TGTGCCAGCAGTTACTCGAGACAGGGGGCGGGCGGCTACACCTTC
TRBV29-1	NA	11	TRBJ1-2	many	CSVAQEKGYTF	TGCAGCGTTGCCCAGGAGAAGGGCTACACCTTC
TRBV10-3	NA	14	TRBJ2-5	NA	CAISVGRDQKEQYF	TGTGCCATCAGTGTCGGCAGGGATCAAAAAGAGCAGTACTTC
TRBV25-1	NA	16	TRBJ2-3	few	CASSEWMQGSADTQYF	TGTGCCAGCAGTGAATGGATGCAGGGCTCCGCAGATACGCAGTATTTT
TRBV2	NA	17	TRBJ1-1	NA	CASSALYGRAQNTEAFF	TGTGCCAGCAGTGCCCTATATGGTAGGGCACAGAACACTGAAGCTTTCTTT
TRBV2	NA	15	TRBJ2-5	NA	CASSERGGVGETQYF	TGTGCCAGCAGTGAACGCGGGGGCGTAGGGGAGACCCAGTACTTC